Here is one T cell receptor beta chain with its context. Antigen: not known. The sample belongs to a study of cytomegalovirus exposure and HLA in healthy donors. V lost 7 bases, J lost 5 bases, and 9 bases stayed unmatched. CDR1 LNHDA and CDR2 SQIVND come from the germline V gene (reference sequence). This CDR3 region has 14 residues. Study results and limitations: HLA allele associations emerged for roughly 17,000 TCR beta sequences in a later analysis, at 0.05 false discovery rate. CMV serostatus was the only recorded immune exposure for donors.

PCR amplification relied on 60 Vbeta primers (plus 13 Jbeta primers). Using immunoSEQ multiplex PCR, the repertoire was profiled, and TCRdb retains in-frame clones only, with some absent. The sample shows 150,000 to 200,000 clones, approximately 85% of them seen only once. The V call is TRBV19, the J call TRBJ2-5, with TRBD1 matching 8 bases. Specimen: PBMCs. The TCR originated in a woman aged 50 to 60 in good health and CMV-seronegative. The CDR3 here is CASNTGQAQETQYF. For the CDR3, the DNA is TGTGCCAGTAATACGGGACAGGCTCAGGAGACCCAGTACTTC.